This T cell receptor (beta chain) was found in a study of OX40 agonist ivuxolimab in advanced cancers. Only in-frame clones appear in the TCRdb table, and some are missing; sequencing was by immunoSEQ multiplex PCR. The data contain some 74,000 clones, over 75% of them singletons. The CDR3 extends over 15 amino acids. The germline CDR1 and CDR2 sequences are SNHLY and FYNNEI. V shed 7 bases and J 5 bases; nucleotides not matched to a gene: 10. The chain combines TRBV2 with TRBJ2-7; 11 nucleotides agree with TRBD2. This receptor was obtained from an adult with an advanced solid tumor such as melanoma, head and neck, liver or kidney cancer. The sequencing used CD4+ or CD8+ T cells sorted from blood, collected in a trial of the OX40 agonist ivuxolimab. This CDR3 is CASTTGVAGGHEQYF. CDR3 nucleotides: TGTGCCAGCACCACAGGGGTAGCGGGGGGGCACGAGCAGTACTTC.